This T cell receptor (beta chain) stems from a study of shared clonotypes between healthy human individuals. Positive CCR7 selection of CD45RO-negative cells yielded the naive CD8 cells, and terminally differentiated effector memory CD45RA+ cells were excluded. Sequencing used immunoSEQ multiplex PCR; TCRdb keeps in-frame clones, though not all of them. The sample has some 2.1 million clones; around 95% are singletons. Worth noting for this clone: Its antigen is not known.

The ends were cut back, 4 bases at V and 1 base at J, with 5 bases in the middle. The CDR3 covers 12 residues. Germline V lookup: CDR1 GTSNPN, CDR2 SVGIG (reference sequence). Study observations and caveats: Rarefaction showed that sequencing of sorted subsets was incomplete (despite large depth).

The chain carries TRBV30 and TRBJ2-1, with no clear D. This TCR was sampled from a man aged 18 to 30 in good health. Some clones in this sample may be carry-over from other donors' samples. The sample was naive CD8+ T cells from PBMCs. In DNA, the CDR3 is TGTGCCTGGACCGGATCCTACAATGAGCAGTTCTTC. It codes for CAWTGSYNEQFF.